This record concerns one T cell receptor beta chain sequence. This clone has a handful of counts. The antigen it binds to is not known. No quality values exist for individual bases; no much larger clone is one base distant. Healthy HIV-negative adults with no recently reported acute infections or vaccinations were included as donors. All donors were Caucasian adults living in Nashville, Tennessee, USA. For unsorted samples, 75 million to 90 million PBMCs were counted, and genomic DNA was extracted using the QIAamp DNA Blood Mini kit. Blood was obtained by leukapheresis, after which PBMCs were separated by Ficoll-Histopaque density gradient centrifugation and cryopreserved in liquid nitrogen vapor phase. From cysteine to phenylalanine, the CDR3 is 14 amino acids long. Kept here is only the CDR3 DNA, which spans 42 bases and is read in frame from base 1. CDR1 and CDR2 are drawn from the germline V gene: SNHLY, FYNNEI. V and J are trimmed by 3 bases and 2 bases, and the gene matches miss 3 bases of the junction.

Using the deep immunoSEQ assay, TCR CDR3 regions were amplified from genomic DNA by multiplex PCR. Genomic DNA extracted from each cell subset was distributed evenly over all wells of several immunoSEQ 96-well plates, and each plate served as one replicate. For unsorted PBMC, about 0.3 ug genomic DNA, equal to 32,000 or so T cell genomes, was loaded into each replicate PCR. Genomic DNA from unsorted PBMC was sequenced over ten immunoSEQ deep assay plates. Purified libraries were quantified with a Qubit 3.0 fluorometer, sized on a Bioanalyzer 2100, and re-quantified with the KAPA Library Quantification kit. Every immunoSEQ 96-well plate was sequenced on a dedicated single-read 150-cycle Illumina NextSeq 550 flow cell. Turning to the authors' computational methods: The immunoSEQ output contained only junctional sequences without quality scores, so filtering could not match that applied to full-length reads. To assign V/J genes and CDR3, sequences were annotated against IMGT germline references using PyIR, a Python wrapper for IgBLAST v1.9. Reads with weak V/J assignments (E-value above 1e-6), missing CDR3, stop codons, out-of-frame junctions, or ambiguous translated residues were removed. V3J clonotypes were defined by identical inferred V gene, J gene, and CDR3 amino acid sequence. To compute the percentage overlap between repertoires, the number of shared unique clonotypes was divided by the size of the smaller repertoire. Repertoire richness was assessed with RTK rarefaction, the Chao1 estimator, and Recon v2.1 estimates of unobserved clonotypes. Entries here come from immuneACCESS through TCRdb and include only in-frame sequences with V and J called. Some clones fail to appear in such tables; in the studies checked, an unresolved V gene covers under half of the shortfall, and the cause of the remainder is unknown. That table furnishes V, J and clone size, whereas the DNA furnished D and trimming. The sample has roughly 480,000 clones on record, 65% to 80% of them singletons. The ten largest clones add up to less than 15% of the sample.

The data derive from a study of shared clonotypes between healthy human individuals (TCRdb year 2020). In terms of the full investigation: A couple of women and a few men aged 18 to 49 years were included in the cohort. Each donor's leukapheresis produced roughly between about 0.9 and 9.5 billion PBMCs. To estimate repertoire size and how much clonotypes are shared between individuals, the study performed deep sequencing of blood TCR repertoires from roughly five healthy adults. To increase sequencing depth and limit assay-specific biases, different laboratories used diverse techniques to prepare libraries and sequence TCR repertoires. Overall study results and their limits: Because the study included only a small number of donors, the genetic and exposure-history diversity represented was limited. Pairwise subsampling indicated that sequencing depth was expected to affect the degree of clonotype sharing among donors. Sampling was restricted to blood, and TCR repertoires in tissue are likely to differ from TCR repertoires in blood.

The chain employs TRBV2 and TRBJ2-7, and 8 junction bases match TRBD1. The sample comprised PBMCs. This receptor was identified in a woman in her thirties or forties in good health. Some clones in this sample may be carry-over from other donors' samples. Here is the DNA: TGTGCCAGCAGTGAGGGGACAGGAGCCTACGAGCAGTACTTC. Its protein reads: CASSEGTGAYEQYF. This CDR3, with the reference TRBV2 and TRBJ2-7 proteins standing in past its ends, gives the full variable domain EPEVTQTPSHQVTQMGQEVILRCVPISNHLYFYWYRQILGQKVEFLVSFYNNEISEKSEIFDDQFSVERPDGSNFTLKIRSTKLEDSAMYFCASSEGTGAYEQYFGPGTRLTVT.